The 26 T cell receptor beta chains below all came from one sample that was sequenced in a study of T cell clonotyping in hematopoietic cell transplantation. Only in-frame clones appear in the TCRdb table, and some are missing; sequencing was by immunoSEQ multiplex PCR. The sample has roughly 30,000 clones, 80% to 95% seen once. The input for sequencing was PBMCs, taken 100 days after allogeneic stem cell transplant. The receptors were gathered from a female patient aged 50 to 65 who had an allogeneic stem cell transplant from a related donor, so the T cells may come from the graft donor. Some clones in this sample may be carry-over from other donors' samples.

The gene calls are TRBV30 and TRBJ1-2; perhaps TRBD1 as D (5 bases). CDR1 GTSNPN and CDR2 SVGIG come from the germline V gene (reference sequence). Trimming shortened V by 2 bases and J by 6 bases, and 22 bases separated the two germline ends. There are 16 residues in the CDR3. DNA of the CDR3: TGTGCCTGGAGTATCGGAATCGGGGGGTTGGTAAATGGCTACACCTTC. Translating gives CAWSIGIGGLVNGYTF.

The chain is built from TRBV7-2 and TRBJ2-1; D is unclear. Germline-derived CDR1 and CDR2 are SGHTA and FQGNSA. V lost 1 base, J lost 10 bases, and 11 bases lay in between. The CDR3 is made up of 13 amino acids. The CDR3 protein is CASSLEAETEQFF. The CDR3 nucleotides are TGTGCCAGCAGCTTAGAGGCTGAGACAGAGCAGTTCTTC.

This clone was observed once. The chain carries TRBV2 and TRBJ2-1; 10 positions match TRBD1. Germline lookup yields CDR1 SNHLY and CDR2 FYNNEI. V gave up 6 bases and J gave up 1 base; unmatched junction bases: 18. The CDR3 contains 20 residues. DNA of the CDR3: TGTGCCAGCAGAAACCTCGGACTGGACAGGGGGTTAAGTTCCTACAATGAGCAGTTCTTC. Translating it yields CASRNLGLDRGLSSYNEQFF. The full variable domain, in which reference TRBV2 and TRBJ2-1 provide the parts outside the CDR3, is EPEVTQTPSHQVTQMGQEVILRCVPISNHLYFYWYRQILGQKVEFLVSFYNNEISEKSEIFDDQFSVERPDGSNFTLKIRSTKLEDSAMYFCASRNLGLDRGLSSYNEQFFGPGTRLTVL.

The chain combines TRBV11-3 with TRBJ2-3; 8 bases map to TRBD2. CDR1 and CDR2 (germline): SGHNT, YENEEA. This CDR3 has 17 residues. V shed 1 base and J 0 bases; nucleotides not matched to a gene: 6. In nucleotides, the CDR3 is TGTGCCAGCAGCTTAGGGGCCGGGGGGGTGAGCACAGATACGCAGTATTTT. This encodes CASSLGAGGVSTDTQYF. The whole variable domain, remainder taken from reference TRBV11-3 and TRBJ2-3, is EAGVVQSPRYKIIEKKQPVAFWCNPISGHNTLYWYLQNLGQGPELLIRYENEEAVDDSQLPKDRFSAERLKGVDSTLKIQPAELGDSAVYLCASSLGAGGVSTDTQYFGPGTRLTVL.

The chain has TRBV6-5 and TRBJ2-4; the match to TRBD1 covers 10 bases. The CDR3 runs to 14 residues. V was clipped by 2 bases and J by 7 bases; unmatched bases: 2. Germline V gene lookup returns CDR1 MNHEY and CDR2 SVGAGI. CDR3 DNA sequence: TGTGCCAGCAGTTACGGACAGGGGGTTAACATTCAGTACTTC. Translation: CASSYGQGVNIQYF.

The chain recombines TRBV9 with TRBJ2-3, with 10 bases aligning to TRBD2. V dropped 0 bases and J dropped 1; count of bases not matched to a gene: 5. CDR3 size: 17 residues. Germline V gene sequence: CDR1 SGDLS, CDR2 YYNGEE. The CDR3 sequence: CASSVGKRGGRTDTQYF. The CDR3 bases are TGTGCCAGCAGCGTAGGAAAGCGGGGGGGACGCACAGATACGCAGTATTTT.

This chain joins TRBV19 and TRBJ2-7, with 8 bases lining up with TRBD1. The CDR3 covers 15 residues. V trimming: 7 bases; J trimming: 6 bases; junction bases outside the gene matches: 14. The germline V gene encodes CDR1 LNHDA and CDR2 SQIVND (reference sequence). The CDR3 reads CASTPGNRGNGEQYF. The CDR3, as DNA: TGTGCCAGTACCCCAGGAAACAGGGGGAATGGCGAGCAGTACTTC.

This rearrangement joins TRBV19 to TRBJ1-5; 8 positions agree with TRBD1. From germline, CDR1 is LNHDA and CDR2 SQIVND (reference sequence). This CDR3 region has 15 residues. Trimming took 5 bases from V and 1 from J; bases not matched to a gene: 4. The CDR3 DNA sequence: TGTGCCAGTAGTCCGCGGACAGGGAGCAATCAGCCCCAGCATTTT. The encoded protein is CASSPRTGSNQPQHF.

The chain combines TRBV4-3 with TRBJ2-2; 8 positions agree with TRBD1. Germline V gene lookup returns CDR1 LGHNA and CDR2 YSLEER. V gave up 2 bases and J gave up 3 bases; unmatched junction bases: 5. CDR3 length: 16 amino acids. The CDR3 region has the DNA TGCGCCAGCAGCCAATCCCCGACAGGGGACACCGGGGAGCTGTTTTTT. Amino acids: CASSQSPTGDTGELFF.

The chain's CDR3 is CASATLGGTQYF. The CDR3 DNA sequence: TGTGCTAGTGCCACCCTAGGTGGTACGCAGTATTTT. V is TRBV12-5 and J is TRBJ2-3; D unresolved. Germline V gives CDR1 LGHNT, CDR2 FRNRAP. The CDR3 has 12 residues. The germline V and J ends were trimmed by 7 bases and 8 bases, with 13 bases remaining between them. Combining the CDR3 with reference TRBV12-5 and TRBJ2-3 gives the whole variable domain DARVTQTPRHKVTEMGQEVTMRCQPILGHNTVFWYRQTMMQGLELLAYFRNRAPLDDSGMPKDRFSAEMPDATLATLKIQPSEPRDSAVYFCASATLGGTQYFGPGTRLTVL.

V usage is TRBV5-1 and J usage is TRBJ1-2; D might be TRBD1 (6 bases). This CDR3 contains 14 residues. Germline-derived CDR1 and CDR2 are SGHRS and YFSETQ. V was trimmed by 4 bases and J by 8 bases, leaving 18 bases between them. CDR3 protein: CASSPRGTGSGYTF. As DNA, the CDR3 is TGCGCCAGCAGCCCGCGGGGAACAGGGTCCGGCTACACCTTC.

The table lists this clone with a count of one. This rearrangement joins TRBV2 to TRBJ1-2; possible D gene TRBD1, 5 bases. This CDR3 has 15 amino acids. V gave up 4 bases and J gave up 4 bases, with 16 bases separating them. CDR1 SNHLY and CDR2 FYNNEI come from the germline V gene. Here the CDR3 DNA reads TGTGCCAGCAGTGGAGGGGCGACAGCCCTCTATGGCTACACCTTC. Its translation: CASSGGATALYGYTF.

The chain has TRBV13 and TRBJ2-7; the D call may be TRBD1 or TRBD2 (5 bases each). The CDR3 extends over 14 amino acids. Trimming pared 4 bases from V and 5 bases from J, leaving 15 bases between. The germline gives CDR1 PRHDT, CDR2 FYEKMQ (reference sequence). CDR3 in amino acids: CASSSARGTHEQYF. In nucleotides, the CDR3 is TGTGCCAGCAGCTCCGCTAGAGGGACCCACGAGCAGTACTTC.

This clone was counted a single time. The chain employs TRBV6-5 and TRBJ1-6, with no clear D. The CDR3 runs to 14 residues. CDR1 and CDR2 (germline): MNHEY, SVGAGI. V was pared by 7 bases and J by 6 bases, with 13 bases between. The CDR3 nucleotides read TGTGCCAGCACCCGAGATACTCTTAATTCACCCCTCCACTTT. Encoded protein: CASTRDTLNSPLHF.

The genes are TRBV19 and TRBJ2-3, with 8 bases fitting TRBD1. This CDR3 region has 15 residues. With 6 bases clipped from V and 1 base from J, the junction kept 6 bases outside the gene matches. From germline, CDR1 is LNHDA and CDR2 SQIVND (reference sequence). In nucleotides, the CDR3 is TGTGCCAGTAGGGAGTTACAGGGGGGCACAGATACGCAGTATTTT. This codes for CASRELQGGTDTQYF.

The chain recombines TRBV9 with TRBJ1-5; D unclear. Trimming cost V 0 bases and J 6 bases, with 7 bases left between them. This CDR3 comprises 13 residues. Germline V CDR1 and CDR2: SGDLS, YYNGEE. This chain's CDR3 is CASSVGSGQPQHF. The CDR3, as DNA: TGTGCCAGCAGCGTAGGAAGTGGTCAGCCCCAGCATTTT.

CDR3 bases: TGTGCCTGGAACTTACCCCCGGGACAAGTTGGGGGCTACACCTTC. Its protein product is CAWNLPPGQVGGYTF. V and J are TRBV30 and TRBJ1-2; D possibly corresponds to TRBD1 (6 bases). This CDR3 has 15 residues. The germline CDR1 and CDR2 sequences are GTSNPN and SVGIG (reference sequence). With 4 bases removed from V and 8 bases from J, the gap between germline ends came to 23 bases.

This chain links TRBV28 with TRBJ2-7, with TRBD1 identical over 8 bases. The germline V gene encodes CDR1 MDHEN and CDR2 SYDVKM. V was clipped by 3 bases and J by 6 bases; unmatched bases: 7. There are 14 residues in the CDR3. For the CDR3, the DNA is TGTGCCAGCAGTTTGAGCACCGGGACAGGCGAGCAGTACTTC. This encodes CASSLSTGTGEQYF. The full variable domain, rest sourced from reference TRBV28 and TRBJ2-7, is DVKVTQSSRYLVKRTGEKVFLECVQDMDHENMFWYRQDPGLGLRLIYFSYDVKMKEKGDIPEGYSVSREKKERFSLILESASTNQTSMYLCASSLSTGTGEQYFGPGTRLTVT.

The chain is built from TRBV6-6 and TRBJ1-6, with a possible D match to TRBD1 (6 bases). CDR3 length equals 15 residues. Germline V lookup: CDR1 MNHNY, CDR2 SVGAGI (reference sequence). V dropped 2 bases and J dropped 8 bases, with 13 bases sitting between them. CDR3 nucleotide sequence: TGTGCCAGCAGTTACGCTGACAGGCTTGATTCACCCCTCCACTTT. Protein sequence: CASSYADRLDSPLHF.

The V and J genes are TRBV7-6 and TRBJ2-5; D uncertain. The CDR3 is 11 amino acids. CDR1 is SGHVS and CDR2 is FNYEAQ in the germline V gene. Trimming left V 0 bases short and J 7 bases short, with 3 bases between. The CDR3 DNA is TGTGCCAGCAGCTTAGCTGGGACCCAGTACTTC. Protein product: CASSLAGTQYF.

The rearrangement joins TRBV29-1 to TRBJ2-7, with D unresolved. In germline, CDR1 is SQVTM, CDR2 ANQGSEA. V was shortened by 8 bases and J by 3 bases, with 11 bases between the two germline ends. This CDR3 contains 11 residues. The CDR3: CSYATDYEQYF. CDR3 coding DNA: TGCAGCTACGCGACTGACTACGAGCAGTACTTC.

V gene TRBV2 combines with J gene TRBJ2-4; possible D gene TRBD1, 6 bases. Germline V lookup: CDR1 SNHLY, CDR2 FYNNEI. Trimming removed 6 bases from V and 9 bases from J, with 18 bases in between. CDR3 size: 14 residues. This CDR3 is CASSAQGGGGIQYF. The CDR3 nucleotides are TGTGCCAGCAGCGCCCAAGGGGGTGGGGGCATTCAGTACTTC.

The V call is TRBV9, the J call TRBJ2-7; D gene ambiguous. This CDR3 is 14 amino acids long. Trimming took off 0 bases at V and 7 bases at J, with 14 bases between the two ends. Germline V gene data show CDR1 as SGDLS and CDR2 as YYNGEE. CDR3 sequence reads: CASSVGDSGREQYF. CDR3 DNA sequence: TGTGCCAGCAGCGTAGGTGATTCGGGTCGTGAGCAGTACTTC.

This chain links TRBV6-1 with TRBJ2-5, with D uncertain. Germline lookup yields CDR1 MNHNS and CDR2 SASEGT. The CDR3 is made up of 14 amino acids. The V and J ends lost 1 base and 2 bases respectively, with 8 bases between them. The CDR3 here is CASSEVGRQETQYF. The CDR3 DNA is TGTGCCAGCAGTGAAGTGGGCCGACAAGAGACCCAGTACTTC.

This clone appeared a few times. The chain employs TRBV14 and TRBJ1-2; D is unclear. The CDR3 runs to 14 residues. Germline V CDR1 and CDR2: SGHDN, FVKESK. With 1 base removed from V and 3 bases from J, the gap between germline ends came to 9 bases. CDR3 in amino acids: CASSQGFKDYGYTF. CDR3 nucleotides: TGTGCCAGCAGCCAAGGGTTTAAGGACTATGGCTACACCTTC.

The CDR3 DNA follows: TGTGCCAGCAGCTTCATTCTCGGATCTGGAAACACCATATATTTT. Its protein product is CASSFILGSGNTIYF. V is TRBV7-2 and J is TRBJ1-3; D uncertain. V was pared by 3 bases and J by 1 base, with 10 bases between. Germline V lookup: CDR1 SGHTA, CDR2 FQGNSA. The CDR3 runs to 15 residues.